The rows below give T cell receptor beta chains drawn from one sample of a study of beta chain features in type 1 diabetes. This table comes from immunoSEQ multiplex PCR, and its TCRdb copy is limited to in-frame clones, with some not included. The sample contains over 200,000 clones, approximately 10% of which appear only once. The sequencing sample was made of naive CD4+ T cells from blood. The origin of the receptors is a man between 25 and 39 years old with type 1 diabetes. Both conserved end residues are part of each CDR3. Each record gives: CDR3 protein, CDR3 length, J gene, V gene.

CASSQGETGEQFF	13	TRBJ2-1	TRBV4-2
CSVSTQAKTEAFF	13	TRBJ1-1	TRBV29-1
CAISQGSNQPQHF	13	TRBJ1-5	TRBV10-3
CASSYGGGGMNTEAFF	16	TRBJ1-1	TRBV6-5
CASSLVASGGMREQYF	16	TRBJ2-7	TRBV7-2
CASSPDSYNSPLHF	14	TRBJ1-6	TRBV18
CASSRSGLAGGETQYF	16	TRBJ2-5	TRBV5-4
CASSSIGTAYNEQFF	15	TRBJ2-1	TRBV11-2
CASSHDRSEQYF	12	TRBJ2-7	TRBV7-9
CASSLGQDTEAFF	13	TRBJ1-1	TRBV27
CATRDSDQETQYF	13	TRBJ2-5	TRBV6-1
CASSEASRQTQYF	13	TRBJ2-5	TRBV2
CAWATRLTLHF	11	TRBJ1-6	TRBV30
CASSLSGGAYNEQFF	15	TRBJ2-1	TRBV7-2
CASSPPDRGTEAFF	14	TRBJ1-1	TRBV18
CASSPPGLAETQYF	14	TRBJ2-5	TRBV18
CASSLRQGETQYF	13	TRBJ2-5	TRBV7-3
CASSLGRDRGPPLHF	15	TRBJ1-6	TRBV5-1
CARGEGLQETQYF	13	TRBJ2-5	TRBV2
CASGPQPYEQYF	12	TRBJ2-7	TRBV25-1
CASSEAGRNSPLHF	14	TRBJ1-6	TRBV6-1
CASSVVGTANSPLHF	15	TRBJ1-6	TRBV9
CASSQDLTRLARPGERTQYF	20	TRBJ2-5	TRBV4-1
CASSEATGYTGELFF	15	TRBJ2-2	TRBV2
CASSLIGLAKYEQYF	15	TRBJ2-7	TRBV5-6
CASSVRQGAVETQYF	15	TRBJ2-5	TRBV7-6
CASRSSYEQYF	11	TRBJ2-7	TRBV6-5
CASSIGTSGVTDTQYF	16	TRBJ2-3	TRBV11-3
CASSFSATGEKLFF	14	TRBJ1-4	TRBV7-9
CASSQENSQPQHF	13	TRBJ1-5	TRBV4-2
CATSRDRSGATDTQYF	16	TRBJ2-3	TRBV15
CASSLMDRPSTDTQYF	16	TRBJ2-3	TRBV25-1
CASNYQGWYEQYF	13	TRBJ2-7	TRBV2
CASSQDTGGSAQPQHF	16	TRBJ1-5	TRBV4-3
CASSDEGAGAQYF	13	TRBJ2-5	TRBV6-5
CASSRTGGAGYTF	13	TRBJ1-2	TRBV2
CASSLATGIYEQYF	14	TRBJ2-7	TRBV7-9
CASSVGGTEQYF	12	TRBJ2-7	TRBV5-1
CASATGQLSTEAFF	14	TRBJ1-1	TRBV19
CASSDGLNEKLFF	13	TRBJ1-4	TRBV6-5
CSASGNTEAFF	11	TRBJ1-1	TRBV20-1
CASSKIWQLRLNEQFF	16	TRBJ2-1	TRBV21-1
CASSYRSGQPQHF	13	TRBJ1-5	TRBV6-6
CASSSLAGGPWNEQFF	16	TRBJ2-1	TRBV5-1
CASSKNPGSSYEQYF	15	TRBJ2-7	TRBV4-2
CASSLFQGTEAFF	13	TRBJ1-1	TRBV7-9
CASGLVLRSGDQPQHF	16	TRBJ1-5	TRBV12-5
CASSNPSSGANVLTF	15	TRBJ2-6	TRBV6-5
CASSLVAGIAYEQYF	15	TRBJ2-7	TRBV11-2
CASRQGLSSGANVLTF	16	TRBJ2-6	TRBV5-1
CASSSRSVETQYF	13	TRBJ2-5	TRBV5-1
CASKERTGRTEAFF	14	TRBJ1-1	TRBV2
CASSLRGYGYTF	12	TRBJ1-2	TRBV28
CASSSDISTDTQYF	14	TRBJ2-3	TRBV4-2
CSVEFSLARGYTF	13	TRBJ1-2	TRBV29-1
CATSRGWGRAGVYEQYF	17	TRBJ2-7	TRBV15
CASSRGLALQVGF	13	TRBJ1-2	TRBV7-9
CASNLWGQTYGYTF	14	TRBJ1-2	TRBV28
CAWSVGGGAWETQYF	15	TRBJ2-5	TRBV30